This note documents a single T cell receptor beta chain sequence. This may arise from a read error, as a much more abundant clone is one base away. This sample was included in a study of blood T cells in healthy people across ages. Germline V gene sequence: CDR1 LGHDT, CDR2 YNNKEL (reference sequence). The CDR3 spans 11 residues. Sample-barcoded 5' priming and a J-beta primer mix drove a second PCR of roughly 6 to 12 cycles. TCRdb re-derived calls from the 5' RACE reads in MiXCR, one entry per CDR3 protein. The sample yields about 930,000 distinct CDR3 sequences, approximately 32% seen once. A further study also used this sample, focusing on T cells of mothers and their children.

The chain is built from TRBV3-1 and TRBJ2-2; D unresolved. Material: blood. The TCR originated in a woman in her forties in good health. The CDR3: CAVRDAGELFF. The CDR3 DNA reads TGTGCGGTGCGAGACGCCGGGGAGCTGTTTTTT.